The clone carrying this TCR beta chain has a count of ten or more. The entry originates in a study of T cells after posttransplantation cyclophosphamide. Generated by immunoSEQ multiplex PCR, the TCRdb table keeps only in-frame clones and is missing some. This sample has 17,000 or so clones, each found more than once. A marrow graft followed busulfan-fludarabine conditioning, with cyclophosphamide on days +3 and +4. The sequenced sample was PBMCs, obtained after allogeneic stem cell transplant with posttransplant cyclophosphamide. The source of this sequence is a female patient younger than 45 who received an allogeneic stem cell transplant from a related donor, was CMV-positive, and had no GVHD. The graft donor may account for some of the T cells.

The CDR3 region is CASSEQGQGTYEQYF. DNA for the CDR3: TGCGCCAGCAGCGAACAGGGACAGGGGACCTACGAGCAGTACTTC. The chain joins TRBV5-1 to TRBJ2-7, with 10 positions matching TRBD1. This CDR3 is 15 amino acids long. CDR1 SGHRS and CDR2 YFSETQ come from the germline V gene. With V trimmed by 4 bases and J by 2 bases, 6 bases remained unmatched.